This paragraph covers one T cell receptor beta chain sequence. The CDR3 is made up of 16 amino acids. CDR1 and CDR2 (germline): SGHAT, FQNNGV. V trimming: 5 bases; J trimming: 8 bases; junction bases outside the gene matches: 14. The data stem from a study of CD8+ T cells in alopecia areata. RNA, once extracted, was reverse transcribed into cDNA for use as the sequencing template. Method: immunoSEQ multiplex PCR; TCRdb's copy keeps in-frame clones and lacks some. Among 110,000 or so clones listed, under 60% were seen once. Sequenced sample: NKG2D-low CD8+ T cells sorted from blood. The V call is TRBV11-2, the J call TRBJ2-1; TRBD2 matches at 8 bases. The source is a human donor with alopecia areata. The CDR3 DNA follows: TGTGCCAGCAGCGCACGAAGAGCGGGAGTAGGGGATGAGCAGTTCTTC. Translation gives CASSARRAGVGDEQFF.